The 7 T cell receptor beta chains reported below all come from one sample, sequenced in a study of blood T cells in healthy people across ages. Next came a second PCR, run for about 7 to 12 cycles, which used a sample-barcoded 5' primer along with a J-beta primer mix. MiXCR was run by TCRdb on the 5' RACE reads, yielding one entry per CDR3 protein. The sample records approximately 680,000 distinct CDR3 sequences, less than 40% being singletons. Source material: blood. The source is a woman aged 80 or over in good health.

This clonotype occurred a few times. With a much larger clone just one base away, this may be a read error. The rearrangement links TRBV20-1 to TRBJ2-6, with TRBD1 as a possible D gene (5 bases). The germline V gene encodes CDR1 DFQATT and CDR2 SNEGSKA (reference sequence). The CDR3 spans 15 residues. CDR3 amino acids: CSAGERGTGANVRTF. The CDR3 nucleotides are TGCAGTGCTGGGGAACGTGGAACTGGGGCCAACGTCCGGACTTTC.

This clonotype has ten or more counts. V and J are TRBV12-3 or TRBV12-4 and TRBJ2-6, with TRBD1 as a possible D gene (6 bases). V gave up 5 bases and J gave up 3 bases, with 11 bases separating them. This CDR3 is 15 amino acids long. The CDR3 loop is CASSPTGSGANVLTF. The CDR3 coding sequence is TGTGCCAGCAGTCCAACAGGGAGTGGGGCCAACGTCCTGACTTTC.

The rearrangement uses TRBV20-1 and TRBJ2-7; D is undetermined. CDR3 length: 11 amino acids. CDR1 and CDR2 (germline): DFQATT, SNEGSKA (reference sequence). Trimming removed 5 bases from V and 1 base from J, with 6 bases in between. The CDR3 reads CSAFVSYEQYF. DNA for the CDR3: TGCAGTGCTTTCGTTTCCTACGAGCAGTACTTC.

The chain employs TRBV27 and TRBJ1-1; tentatively, D is TRBD1 (5 bases). CDR1 MNHEY and CDR2 SMNVEV come from the germline V gene (reference sequence). This CDR3 contains 14 residues. Trimming removed 6 bases from V and 0 bases from J, with 11 bases in between. The CDR3 region is CASRLVGLNTEAFF. CDR3 in DNA: TGTGCCAGCAGACTAGTGGGGCTGAACACTGAAGCTTTCTTT.

On this clonotype: Given a much more abundant clone one base away, this may be a read error. The CDR3 region is CAISESGQGCNEQFF. DNA of the CDR3: TGTGCCATCAGTGAGTCGGGACAGGGGTGTAATGAGCAGTTCTTC. This rearrangement joins TRBV10-3 to TRBJ2-1; 10 bases fit TRBD1. With 0 bases clipped from V and 7 bases from J, the junction kept 3 bases outside the gene matches. Germline V CDR1 and CDR2: ENHRY, SYGVKD. The CDR3 is 15 residues long.

The gene calls are TRBV20-1 and TRBJ2-5; TRBD1 matches at 9 bases. The length of the CDR3 is 13 residues. J lost 3 bases, V lost 5 bases, and 4 bases had no gene match. Germline V gives CDR1 DFQATT, CDR2 SNEGSKA (reference sequence). CDR3 amino acids: CSASGQGKETQYF. CDR3 DNA sequence: TGCAGTGCTTCTGGACAGGGGAAAGAGACCCAGTACTTC.

The table lists this clonotype with a few counts. This clone may be a read error of a much larger clone one base away. The gene calls are TRBV29-1 and TRBJ2-5; D is undetermined. Germline values: CDR1 SQVTM, CDR2 ANQGSEA. The CDR3 has 14 amino acids. CDR3 sequence reads: CRVGPWPTGETQYF. The CDR3 nucleotides are TGCCGCGTTGGACCGTGGCCGACCGGGGAGACCCAGTACTTC.